What follows are 3 T cell receptor beta chains derived from one specimen sequenced in a study of monozygotic twins with inflammatory bowel disease. TCRdb reanalyzed the 5' RACE reads, giving one entry per CDR3 protein sequence and no DNA. In all, the sample yields about 150,000 distinct CDR3 sequences. Sequences were obtained from blood. All receptors come from a human donor with ulcerative colitis or Crohn's disease, or a healthy co-twin of an affected twin (not recorded which).

The chain has TRBV5-1 and TRBJ2-1; checking the TCRdb D call of TRBD2 is not possible without DNA. Germline V gene lookup returns CDR1 SGHRS and CDR2 YFSETQ. The CDR3 spans 14 residues. The CDR3 reads CASSGGGGLNEQFF. Drawing the rest from reference TRBV5-1 and TRBJ2-1, the complete variable domain is KAGVTQTPRYLIKTRGQQVTLSCSPISGHRSVSWYQQTPGQGLQFLFEYFSETQRNKGNFPGRFSGRQFSNSRSEMNVSTLELGDSALYLCASSGGGGLNEQFFGPGTRLTVL.

The chain uses TRBV11-2 and TRBJ2-4; TCRdb names TRBD2, which stays unverified in the absence of DNA. In germline, CDR1 is SGHAT, CDR2 FQNNGV. The CDR3 is 11 residues long. The CDR3 protein is CASGRKNIQYF.

V usage is TRBV5-1 and J usage is TRBJ2-1. The germline gives CDR1 SGHRS, CDR2 YFSETQ. The CDR3 totals 15 residues. The CDR3 reads CASSLVGGSYNEQFF.